The 4 T cell receptor beta chains in this list originate from one sample, sequenced in a study of beta chain features in type 1 diabetes. Whole-study findings and limits: In every one of the four CD4+ subsets, TCRB CDR3s were moderately but significantly shorter in Type 1 diabetes patients.

Their antigens are not known. Expressed TCRB transcripts were sequenced because the entire RNA isolate underwent reverse transcription. The data were produced by immunoSEQ multiplex PCR, yet TCRdb's version contains in-frame clones alone and is incomplete. The sample includes about 340,000 clones, approximately 10% of them seen just once. The sample consisted of central memory CD4+ T cells from blood. The receptors here all came from a man aged 30 to 39 with type 1 diabetes.

The V gene is TRBV5-6, the J gene TRBJ2-1; possibly TRBD2 for D (5 bases). This CDR3 has 14 amino acids. Between the trimmed V and J ends, which lost 1 base and 15 bases, there was a span of 20 bases. Germline CDR1 is SGHDT and CDR2 is YYEEEE. In DNA, the CDR3 is TGTGCCAGCAGCTTGTCGGTGCGGGTGGAAGTACCGTTCTTC. It translates to CASSLSVRVEVPFF.

Only a few counts were recorded for this clone. The chain combines TRBV7-2 with TRBJ2-1; 10 bases align to TRBD2. The CDR3 is made up of 16 amino acids. V trimming: 5 bases; J trimming: 6 bases; junction bases outside the gene matches: 10. Germline V gene lookup returns CDR1 SGHTA and CDR2 FQGNSA. The DNA for the CDR3 is TGTGCCAGCAGCCCCAGCCTCACTAGCGGGGCCAATGAGCAGTTCTTC. It translates to CASSPSLTSGANEQFF.

This rearrangement joins TRBV5-6 to TRBJ2-5; no clear D. V was trimmed by 5 bases and J by 5 bases, leaving 13 bases between them. The CDR3 has 13 residues. CDR1 is SGHDT and CDR2 is YYEEEE in the germline V gene. The chain's CDR3 is CASRGGYGETQYF. The CDR3 coding sequence is TGTGCCAGCAGGGGCGGATACGGGGAGACCCAGTACTTC.

This chain connects TRBV10-1 to TRBJ2-5, with TRBD2 matching 10 bases. In germline, CDR1 is WNHNN, CDR2 SYGVQD (reference sequence). This CDR3 is 15 amino acids long. Trimming at V came to 0 bases and at J to 6 bases, leaving 4 bases not matched to a gene. CDR3 sequence reads: CASSESSGGLKTQYF. The CDR3, as DNA: TGCGCCAGCAGTGAGTCTAGCGGGGGGTTGAAGACCCAGTACTTC.